This entry features one T cell receptor (beta chain) sequence. Its antigen remains unknown. The CDR3 consists of 13 residues. The germline gives CDR1 SEHNR, CDR2 FQNEAQ (reference sequence). Trimming removed 8 bases at V and 7 bases at J, with 17 bases between. Sequencing was performed with immunoSEQ multiplex PCR; in TCRdb, only in-frame clones are kept and a portion is missing. The profile shows some 180,000 clones, 87% of them singletons. This entry belongs to a study of T cell responses to AZD1222 COVID-19 vaccine. The study's findings and limits: Spike-specific TCR breadth and depth went up after people got two AZD1222 doses.

The chain links TRBV7-9 to TRBJ1-2, with D perhaps TRBD1 (6 bases). The receptor was derived from an adult who received the AZD1222 COVID-19 vaccine. Sequencing was performed on peripheral blood, taken 28 days after the second AZD1222 dose. The CDR3 DNA is TGTGCCAGCGGCACAGGGTCTCCTCGTGGCTACACCTTC. Translation gives CASGTGSPRGYTF.